These T cell receptor beta chains were read from a single sample in a study of metastatic and nonmetastatic thyroid tumors. TCRdb re-clonotyped the PCR reads through MiXCR. Of 25,000 to 30,000 clones in the sample, about 25% are singletons; the top ten hold about 2.5%. The sequencing sample was made of blood. These TCRs come from a female donor with papillary thyroid cancer or a benign thyroid nodule (not recorded which). Some clones in this sample may be carry-over from other donors' samples. CDR3s include the opening cysteine and the closing phenylalanine or tryptophan. D genes are given only for firm matches. Part of the rows lack a size; the others show once, few, many or a class for expanded clones.

>TRBJ2-1|TRBD2|TRBV20-1|many
TGCAGTGCTTCTAGCGGGAGGCCCTACAATGAGCAGTTCTTC
CSASSGRPYNEQFF
>TRBJ1-5|-|TRBV5-6|many
TGTGCCAGCAGCTTGGCAGGGGTCGCCTCCTATAGCAATCAGCCCCAGCATTTT
CASSLAGVASYSNQPQHF
>TRBJ2-7|-|TRBV28|-
TGTGCCCGCAGTTTGAGGGTCGGTACTCCAGTCTACGAGCAGTACTTC
CARSLRVGTPVYEQYF
>TRBJ1-1|TRBD1|TRBV7-9|-
TGTGCCAGAAGCTCTCGGACAGGGGGGTTCACTGAATCTTTCTTT
CARSSRTGGFTESFF
>TRBJ2-3|TRBD1|TRBV7-9|many
TGTGCCAGCAGCCCATTCAGGGGGTCCCCAGATACGCAGTATTTT
CASSPFRGSPDTQYF
>TRBJ1-1|-|TRBV30|few
TGTGCCCAGCAGGAGAACACTGAAGCTTTCTTT
CAQQENTEAFF
>TRBJ2-5|-|TRBV27|-
TGTGACAGCAGTTTATCGTTGGGTCAGGGGCAAGAGACCCAGTACTTC
CDSSLSLGQGQETQYF
>TRBJ2-7|TRBD2|TRBV6-2/TRBV6-3|many
TGTGCCAGCAGGACAGCGGGGGTAAGCTCCTACGAGCAGTACTTC
CASRTAGVSSYEQYF
>TRBJ1-2|-|TRBV6-1|medium-sized
TGTGCCAGCAGCCCGGGGTTTAGGAGCTACACCTTC
CASSPGFRSYTF
>TRBJ2-7|TRBD2|TRBV7-3|medium-sized
TGTGCCAGCGGCCTCAACCTACTAGCGGGAGAGTCCTACGAGCAGTACTTC
CASGLNLLAGESYEQYF
>TRBJ1-2|-|TRBV6-1|many
TGTGCCAGCAACGGAGGGAGCTTCTATGGCTACACCTTC
CASNGGSFYGYTF
>TRBJ2-3|-|TRBV28|many
TGTGCCAGCAGTTCTCAGGGACCCGCCCTCTACACAGATACGCAGTATTTT
CASSSQGPALYTDTQYF
>TRBJ2-1|-|TRBV11-2|many
TGTGCCAGCAGCTTAGAACTAGGGGGTTTCAATGAGCAGTTCTTC
CASSLELGGFNEQFF
>TRBJ2-7|TRBD1|TRBV6-2/TRBV6-3|-
TGTGGCAGCATACAAGGACAGGGGAGTTCCTACCAGCAGTACTTC
CGSIQGQGSSYQQYF
>TRBJ2-4|-|TRBV5-1|many
TGCGCCAGCAGCCGACCGGGACTCAAAAACATTCAGTACTTC
CASSRPGLKNIQYF
>TRBJ1-3|-|TRBV4-1|-
TGCGCCAGCAGCCAGGAACCAACCACACAGGGAGGACACTCTGGAAACACCATATTCTTT
CASSQEPTTQGGHSGNTIFF
>TRBJ2-7|TRBD2|TRBV14|-
TGTGCCAGCAGCCCCGGCGGTCTAGCGGGAGTGGGCGAGCAGCACTTC
CASSPGGLAGVGEQHF